This T cell receptor beta chain was recorded in a study of T cell responses to AZD1222 COVID-19 vaccine. The CDR3 loop spans 13 amino acids. V shed 5 bases and J 2 bases; nucleotides not matched to a gene: 2. In germline, CDR1 is MNHEY, CDR2 SVGAGI. Assay: immunoSEQ multiplex PCR; the TCRdb copy retains only in-frame clones and omits some. Here the sample spans approximately 170,000 clones, approximately 90% being singletons. Specimen: peripheral blood, collected on day 0 of AZD1222 vaccination. V usage is TRBV6-5 and J usage is TRBJ2-7; TRBD2 agrees at 8 bases. The origin of this receptor is an adult in good health. CDR3 protein: CASSPAGAYEQYV. Here the CDR3 DNA reads TGTGCCAGCAGTCCAGCGGGAGCCTACGAGCAGTACGTC.